These 6 T cell receptor beta chains were sequenced from one sample in a study of technical replicates of blood from a few donors. Produced via immunoSEQ multiplex PCR; TCRdb's table is partial and in-frame only. Here the sample spans around 50,000 clones, approximately 94% being singletons. Sequenced sample: T cells isolated from PBMCs. The source of these receptors is a human donor in good health.

This clone was detected only once. The chain couples TRBV28 to TRBJ1-1; D call uncertain. The CDR3 is made up of 12 amino acids. Trimming took off 7 bases at V and 1 base at J, with 7 bases between the two ends. Germline V gene sequence: CDR1 MDHEN, CDR2 SYDVKM. CDR3 amino acids: CASTLRNTEAFF. The CDR3 DNA reads TGTGCCAGCACTCTACGGAACACTGAAGCTTTCTTT.

The gene calls are TRBV4-2 and TRBJ2-7; no firm D call. This CDR3 has 15 amino acids. Germline assignment: CDR1 LGHNA and CDR2 YNFKEQ. Trimming shortened V by 0 bases and J by 3 bases, and 12 bases separated the two germline ends. The CDR3 spells CASSQEASIYYEQYF. Written as DNA, the CDR3 is TGTGCCAGCAGCCAAGAAGCATCCATTTACTACGAGCAGTACTTC.

This clone was seen a few times. This chain joins TRBV11-2 and TRBJ1-3; D gene uncertain. The CDR3 covers 13 residues. CDR1 SGHAT and CDR2 FQNNGV come from the germline V gene. The V gene lost 2 bases and the J gene lost 0 bases, with 2 bases spanning the gap. The CDR3 protein is CASSLLSGNTIYF. The CDR3 DNA reads TGTGCCAGCAGCTTACTCTCTGGAAACACCATATATTTT.

The genes are TRBV6-1 and TRBJ2-7; D unclear. Trimming took 6 bases from V and 3 from J, leaving 3 bases between them. The CDR3 is made up of 10 amino acids. CDR1 and CDR2 from the germline V gene are MNHNS and SASEGT. The DNA for the CDR3 is TGTGCCAGCAGCTTCTACGAGCAGTACTTC. Translation gives CASSFYEQYF.

This clone was seen a single time. The chain recombines TRBV19 with TRBJ1-5; 8 nucleotides align to TRBD1. V gave up 0 bases and J gave up 4 bases; unmatched junction bases: 5. Germline V gene data show CDR1 as LNHDA and CDR2 as SQIVND (reference sequence). The CDR3 runs 16 residues. The DNA of the CDR3 is TGTGCCAGTAGTATAGATCTTCAGGGGGCGAATCAGCCCCAGCATTTT. Translating gives CASSIDLQGANQPQHF.

This chain's CDR3 is CASSVQQGTYEQYF. The CDR3 nucleotides are TGTGCCAGCAGCGTACAACAGGGGACCTACGAGCAGTACTTC. This chain links TRBV9 with TRBJ2-7, with 7 bases aligning to TRBD1. The CDR3 is 14 amino acids. With 1 base clipped from V and 2 bases from J, the junction kept 3 bases outside the gene matches. Germline values: CDR1 SGDLS, CDR2 YYNGEE. Supplemented by reference TRBV9 and TRBJ2-7, the full variable domain reads DSGVTQTPKHLITATGQRVTLRCSPRSGDLSVYWYQQSLDQGLQFLIQYYNGEERAKGNILERFSAQQFPDLHSELNLSSLELGDSALYFCASSVQQGTYEQYFGPGTRLTVT.